The 28 T cell receptor beta chains below come from one sample, sequenced in a study of blood T cell repertoires in COVID-19. Clones were read by immunoSEQ multiplex PCR, and TCRdb kept only the in-frame ones, dropping some. The sample contains over 300,000 clones, roughly 88% of which appear only once. The specimen sequenced was PBMCs or T cells enriched from blood (not recorded which). The receptors were gathered from a man aged 25-40 years who had recovered from COVID-19.

The chain links TRBV19 to TRBJ1-6; 7 bases line up with TRBD1. Losses at the gene ends were 11 bases for V and 7 bases for J; bases not matched to a gene: 8. Germline lookup yields CDR1 LNHDA and CDR2 SQIVND (reference sequence). This CDR3 is built from 13 residues. In DNA form, the CDR3 reads TGTGCCTCGACGGACAGGAAAAATTCACCCCTCCACTTT. As protein: CASTDRKNSPLHF.

The rearrangement links TRBV5-4 to TRBJ1-1, with D possibly TRBD1 on 6 matching bases. This CDR3 is 14 amino acids long. V shed 4 bases and J shed 4 bases, with 14 bases lying between them. Germline values: CDR1 SGHNT, CDR2 YYREEE (reference sequence). CDR3 nucleotide sequence: TGTGCCAGCAGCCTAGAGGGGGAGGGCACTGAAGCTTTCTTT. As protein: CASSLEGEGTEAFF. Full variable domain (rest looked up from reference TRBV5-4 and TRBJ1-1): ETGVTQSPTHLIKTRGQQVTLRCSSQSGHNTVSWYQQALGQGPQFIFQYYREEENGRGNFPPRFSGLQFPNYSSELNVNALELDDSALYLCASSLEGEGTEAFFGQGTRLTVV.

This chain joins TRBV18 and TRBJ2-3, with 13 bases aligning to TRBD2. Trimming cost V 4 bases and J 2 bases; bases outside gene matches: 3. The CDR3 loop spans 16 amino acids. The germline gives CDR1 KGHSH, CDR2 LQKENI. The CDR3 nucleotides read TGTGCCAGCTCACGGACTAGCGGGGGACCCACAGATACGCAGTATTTT. Its protein product is CASSRTSGGPTDTQYF.

The J gene is TRBJ2-7, the V gene TRBV9; 10 bases are a match to TRBD1. The CDR3 runs 14 residues. V trimming: 3 bases; J trimming: 6 bases; junction bases outside the gene matches: 6. In germline, CDR1 is SGDLS, CDR2 YYNGEE. The DNA for the CDR3 is TGTGCCAGCAGCGCGGGACAGGGGATGTCCGAGCAGTACTTC. It codes for CASSAGQGMSEQYF.

J is TRBJ1-5 and V is TRBV27, with TRBD1 as a possible D gene (5 bases). This CDR3 contains 14 residues. The V and J ends lost 2 bases and 6 bases respectively, with 11 bases between them. Germline values: CDR1 MNHEY, CDR2 SMNVEV (reference sequence). The CDR3 nucleotides read TGTGCCAGCAGTTTAGTCGGGGGGAGTCAGCCCCAGCATTTT. Its protein is CASSLVGGSQPQHF.

The V and J genes are TRBV6-5 and TRBJ2-3; no clear D. CDR1 MNHEY and CDR2 SVGAGI come from the germline V gene. This CDR3 contains 13 residues. Trimming cost V 6 bases and J 3 bases, with 10 bases left between them. CDR3 nucleotide sequence: TGTGCCAGCAGGTCCTTAGAGACAGATACGCAGTATTTT. Amino acids: CASRSLETDTQYF.

The J gene is TRBJ1-1, the V gene TRBV5-3; D is unresolved. TRBV5-3 is an open reading frame whose function is uncertain. V dropped 4 bases and J dropped 1 base, with 38 bases sitting between them. The CDR3 is 23 amino acids. CDR3 nucleotide sequence: TGTGCCAGAAGCACACGACAAAGGCTCTCGTACACCGAACAGACCCCTGAGAACACTGAAGCTTTCTTT. This gives the protein CARSTRQRLSYTEQTPENTEAFF.

The CDR3 DNA is TGTGCCAGCAGCCCGAGGATAGGGGCATCGAGGACTGAAGCTTTCTTT. This encodes CASSPRIGASRTEAFF. The chain is built from TRBV7-9 and TRBJ1-1; D perhaps matches TRBD1 (5 bases). The V end lost 5 bases, the J end lost 5 bases, and 21 bases lay between the germline ends. Germline values: CDR1 SEHNR, CDR2 FQNEAQ (reference sequence). The CDR3 runs to 16 residues.

DNA of the CDR3: TGTGCCAGCAGTGGACAGGGGTACCAGCCCCAGCATTTT. Its translation is CASSGQGYQPQHF. V usage is TRBV2 and J usage is TRBJ1-5, with 8 bases fitting TRBD1. V trimming: 4 bases; J trimming: 7 bases; junction bases outside the gene matches: 3. Germline assignment: CDR1 SNHLY and CDR2 FYNNEI. The CDR3 covers 13 residues.

This sequence joins TRBV30 and TRBJ1-5; D not certain. Germline V gene lookup returns CDR1 GTSNPN and CDR2 SVGIG (reference sequence). V lost 1 base to trimming and J lost 5 bases, with 12 bases between them. The CDR3 consists of 14 residues. CDR3 region: CAWSALSVDQPQHF. The CDR3 region has the DNA TGTGCCTGGAGTGCTCTCTCAGTGGATCAGCCCCAGCATTTT.

J is TRBJ1-2 and V is TRBV4-2, with D uncertain. This CDR3 is built from 16 residues. Between the trimmed V and J ends, which lost 1 base and 4 bases, there was a span of 16 bases. CDR1 and CDR2 (germline): LGHNA, YNFKEQ. The CDR3 loop is CASSQVAEEASYGYTF. As DNA, the CDR3 is TGTGCCAGCAGCCAAGTCGCAGAGGAAGCGTCCTATGGCTACACCTTC.

This clone is a singleton in its sample. One end of the junction is discordant with germline, which a read error may explain. The V call is TRBV3-1 (or the pseudogene TRBV3-2), the J call TRBJ2-7; D possibly corresponds to TRBD1 (5 bases). CDR3 length: 13 residues. Germline V gene data show CDR1 as LGHDT and CDR2 as YNNKEL (reference sequence). The CDR3 reads CASSLTGSSEVVF. The CDR3 nucleotides read TGTGCCAGCAGCCTCACAGGTTCGAGTGAAGTGGTCTTC.

This chain uses TRBV5-6 with TRBJ2-2; D not resolved. V shed 7 bases and J shed 6 bases, with 19 bases lying between them. Germline lookup yields CDR1 SGHDT and CDR2 YYEEEE. The CDR3 covers 15 residues. DNA of the CDR3: TGTGCCAGCTCCCAGGTCAAAAGGCCCTCCGGGGAGCTGTTTTTT. Its protein is CASSQVKRPSGELFF.

The CDR3 nucleotides read TGTGCCAGCAGTTGGAAGGAGGATCAGCCCCAGCATTTT. Translated, it gives CASSWKEDQPQHF. The chain couples TRBV27 to TRBJ1-5; D gene uncertain. The V gene lost 4 bases and the J gene lost 5 bases, with 9 bases spanning the gap. CDR1 is MNHEY and CDR2 is SMNVEV in the germline V gene (reference sequence). The CDR3 length is 13 residues.

This clone has only a few counts. The V and J genes are TRBV4-1 and TRBJ2-7, with D perhaps TRBD1 (7 bases). Trimming pared 1 base from V and 1 base from J, leaving 11 bases between. The germline gives CDR1 MGHRA, CDR2 YSYEKL. The CDR3 consists of 15 residues. Written as DNA, the CDR3 is TGCGCCAGCAGCCAAGGACAGGGAGGTTCCTACGAGCAGTACTTC. Its translation: CASSQGQGGSYEQYF.

This clone was observed a single time. This rearrangement joins TRBV2 to TRBJ2-3; TRBD1 matches at 8 bases. The CDR3 contains 14 residues. CDR1 is SNHLY and CDR2 is FYNNEI in the germline V gene. J gave up 2 bases and V 6 bases, and 4 bases lay outside the gene matches. CDR3 bases: TGTGCCAGCAGCCGGGACAGGTACACAGATACGCAGTATTTT. Protein: CASSRDRYTDTQYF.

The chain links TRBV18 to TRBJ2-3, with TRBD2 identical over 11 bases. The V and J ends lost 1 base and 2 bases, in that order; junction bases with no gene match: 5. CDR3 length equals 17 residues. Germline values: CDR1 KGHSH, CDR2 LQKENI. CDR3 DNA: TGTGCCAGCTCACCACTCCGGACTAGCGGGCCCACAGATACGCAGTATTTT. This encodes CASSPLRTSGPTDTQYF.

The chain uses TRBV29-1 and TRBJ2-5; 11 nucleotides line up with TRBD2. The CDR3 covers 15 residues. Germline CDR1 is SQVTM and CDR2 is ANQGSEA. Germline trimming cut 5 bases from V and 5 bases from J; bases unmatched to any gene: 10. CDR3 DNA: TGCAGCGTTCCGGCTAGCGGGGGGCCCGAGGAGACCCAGTACTTC. This encodes CSVPASGGPEETQYF.

V is TRBV5-6 and J is TRBJ2-5, with a weak D call TRBD1 (6 bases). Germline V gene sequence: CDR1 SGHDT, CDR2 YYEEEE. There are 13 residues in the CDR3. V dropped 1 base and J dropped 4 bases, with 8 bases sitting between them. CDR3 residues: CASSLTGIETQYF. The CDR3 DNA reads TGTGCCAGCAGCTTGACAGGGATAGAGACCCAGTACTTC.

This rearrangement joins TRBV2 to TRBJ1-2, with D tentatively TRBD1 (6 bases). Trimming took 7 bases from V and 6 from J, leaving 12 bases between them. Germline CDR1 and CDR2: SNHLY and FYNNEI. This CDR3 is 12 amino acids long. The CDR3 nucleotides are TGTGCCAGCAAGGGCAGGGGCGATGGCTACACCTTC. This sequence encodes CASKGRGDGYTF.

This clone was counted a single time. The chain links TRBV4-3 to TRBJ1-5; D uncertain. The CDR3 is made up of 15 amino acids. Germline V gene sequence: CDR1 LGHNA, CDR2 YSLEER. Between the trimmed V and J ends, which lost 0 bases and 4 bases, there was a span of 10 bases. The CDR3 reads CASSQDPGANQPQHF. The DNA for the CDR3 is TGCGCCAGCAGCCAAGATCCAGGTGCAAATCAGCCCCAGCATTTT.

The table lists this clone with a count of one. The rearrangement links TRBV2 to TRBJ1-1; 7 positions agree with TRBD1. The J segment lost 5 bases and the V segment lost 7 bases, leaving 10 bases of the junction unmatched. This CDR3 region has 14 residues. From germline, CDR1 is SNHLY and CDR2 FYNNEI. The CDR3 DNA reads TGTGCCAGCATCCGGGACAGCCCCCGAACTGAAGCTTTCTTT. This gives the protein CASIRDSPRTEAFF.

V usage is TRBV3-1 (or the pseudogene TRBV3-2) and J usage is TRBJ1-2; 8 positions agree with TRBD1. CDR3 length: 13 amino acids. V dropped 4 bases and J dropped 6; count of bases not matched to a gene: 4. Per germline, CDR1 LGHDT and CDR2 YNNKEL (reference sequence). The CDR3 region is CASSPTGANGYTF. CDR3 nucleotides: TGTGCCAGCAGCCCGACAGGGGCTAATGGCTACACCTTC.

This clone was picked up one time. V usage is TRBV7-9 and J usage is TRBJ1-3; 7 bases line up with TRBD1. Germline assignment: CDR1 SEHNR and CDR2 FQNEAQ (reference sequence). V lost 1 base, J lost 2 bases, and 5 bases stayed unmatched. The CDR3 is 16 residues long. CDR3 coding DNA: TGTGCCAGCAGCTTAGGACAGGGAGAACCTGGAAACACCATATATTTT. As protein: CASSLGQGEPGNTIYF.

The V gene is TRBV18, the J gene TRBJ2-3; TRBD1 is a possible D gene (6 bases). The CDR3 has 15 amino acids. Trimming removed 2 bases from V and 4 bases from J, with 13 bases in between. Germline loops: CDR1 KGHSH, CDR2 LQKENI. CDR3 region: CASSPSPTGSDTQYF. The CDR3 nucleotides are TGTGCCAGCTCACCAAGCCCCACAGGGTCAGATACGCAGTATTTT.

The chain employs TRBV5-4 and TRBJ1-4, with a tentative D call TRBD1 (6 bases). Per germline, CDR1 SGHNT and CDR2 YYREEE (reference sequence). V gave up 4 bases and J gave up 5 bases, with 9 bases separating them. The CDR3 is 13 residues long. CDR3 protein: CASSTGQNEKLFF. CDR3 DNA: TGTGCCAGCAGCACCGGACAGAATGAAAAACTGTTTTTT.

V usage is TRBV24-1 and J usage is TRBJ1-5; D may be TRBD1 (5 bases). With 0 bases removed from V and 4 bases from J, the gap between germline ends came to 6 bases. The CDR3 contains 14 residues. CDR1 is KGHDR, CDR2 SFDVKD, per germline. The CDR3 loop reads CATSDLSGNQPQHF. The CDR3 DNA follows: TGTGCCACCAGTGATTTGTCAGGGAATCAGCCCCAGCATTTT.

This chain connects TRBV9 to TRBJ2-3, with 9 positions matching TRBD2. Looked up from germline, CDR1 is SGDLS and CDR2 is YYNGEE. The CDR3 length is 15 residues. With 2 bases clipped from V and 2 bases from J, the junction kept 3 bases outside the gene matches. The CDR3 DNA reads as TGTGCCAGCAGCGTGAGCGGGGGGACCACAGATACGCAGTATTTT. It yields the protein CASSVSGGTTDTQYF.